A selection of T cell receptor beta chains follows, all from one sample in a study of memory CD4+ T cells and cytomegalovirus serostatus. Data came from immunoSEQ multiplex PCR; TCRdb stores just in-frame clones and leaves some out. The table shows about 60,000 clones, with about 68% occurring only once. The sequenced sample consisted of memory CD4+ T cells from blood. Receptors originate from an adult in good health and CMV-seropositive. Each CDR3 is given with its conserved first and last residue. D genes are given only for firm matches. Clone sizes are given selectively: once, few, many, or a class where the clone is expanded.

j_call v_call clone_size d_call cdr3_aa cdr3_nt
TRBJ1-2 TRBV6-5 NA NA CASSYLQGFDGYTF TGTGCCAGCAGTTACTTACAGGGATTTGATGGCTACACCTTC
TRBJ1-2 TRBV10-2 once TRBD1 CASSDAGGHYGYTF TGCGCCAGCAGTGATGCAGGGGGGCACTATGGCTACACCTTC
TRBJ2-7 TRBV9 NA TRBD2 CAPGLAGFYEQYF TGTGCCCCCGGACTAGCGGGATTCTACGAGCAGTACTTC
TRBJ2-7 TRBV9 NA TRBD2 CASSVGLAETYEQYF TGTGCCAGCAGCGTGGGTCTAGCGGAGACCTACGAGCAGTACTTC
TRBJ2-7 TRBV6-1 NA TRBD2 CASTLNPSGAYEQYF TGTGCCAGCACCCTAAATCCTAGCGGGGCCTACGAGCAGTACTTC
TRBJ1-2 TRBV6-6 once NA CASGPPRGYTF TGTGCCAGCGGGCCTCCTCGCGGCTACACCTTC
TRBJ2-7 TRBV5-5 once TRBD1 CASSLRDRVSSYEQYF TGTGCCAGCAGCTTGCGGGACAGGGTAAGCTCCTACGAGCAGTACTTC
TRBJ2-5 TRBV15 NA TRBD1 CATSRDRGGGRNF TGTGCCACCAGCAGAGATAGAGGGGGCGGACGGAACTTC
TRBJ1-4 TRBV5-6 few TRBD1 CASSFRQGWKLFF TGTGCCAGCAGCTTCAGACAGGGGTGGAAACTGTTTTTT
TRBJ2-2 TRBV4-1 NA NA CASSQVDLVSTGELFF TGCGCCAGCAGCCAAGTGGACCTAGTAAGCACCGGGGAGCTGTTTTTT
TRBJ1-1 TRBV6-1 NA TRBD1 CASSQRTGKAFF TGTGCCAGCAGTCAACGGACAGGGAAAGCTTTCTTT
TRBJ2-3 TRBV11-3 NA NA CASSSWEDTQYF TGTGCCAGCAGCTCATGGGAGGATACGCAGTATTTT
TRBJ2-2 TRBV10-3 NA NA CAISPGTRAGGELFF TGTGCCATCAGCCCCGGGACCCGGGCGGGCGGGGAGCTGTTTTTT
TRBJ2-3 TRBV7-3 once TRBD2 CASSSHGAGVTDTQYF TGTGCCAGCAGCTCCCACGGCGCGGGAGTGACAGATACGCAGTATTTT
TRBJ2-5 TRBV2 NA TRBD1 CASTPDRGAETQYF TGTGCCAGCACCCCGGACAGGGGAGCAGAGACCCAGTACTTC
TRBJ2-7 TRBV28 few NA CASSKPGPSAYEQYF TGTGCCAGCAGCAAACCGGGACCGTCCGCCTACGAGCAGTACTTC
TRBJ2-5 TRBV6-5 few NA CASSRKGAEGETQYF TGTGCCAGCTCTCGGAAGGGGGCGGAGGGGGAGACCCAGTACTTC
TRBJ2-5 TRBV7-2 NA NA CASSLWSQGKTQYF TGTGCCAGCAGCTTATGGAGCCAGGGGAAGACCCAGTACTTC
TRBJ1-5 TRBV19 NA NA CASTSVGGNQPQHF TGTGCCAGTACCTCGGTTGGGGGCAATCAGCCCCAGCATTTT
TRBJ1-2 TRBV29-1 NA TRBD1 CSVAQGADYTF TGCAGCGTCGCACAGGGGGCTGACTACACCTTC
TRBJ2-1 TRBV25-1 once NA CASSELGGEQFF TGTGCCAGCAGTGAATTGGGGGGTGAGCAGTTCTTC
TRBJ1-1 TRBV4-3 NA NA CASSQVGQGLVTEAFF TGCGCCAGCAGCCAAGTAGGTCAGGGGTTGGTCACTGAAGCTTTCTTT
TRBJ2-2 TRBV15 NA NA CATSRDRISVTGELFF TGTGCCACCAGCAGAGACCGCATATCAGTAACCGGGGAGCTGTTTTTT
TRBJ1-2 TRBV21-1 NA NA CASSGPGQGRGYTF TGTGCCAGCAGCGGTCCTGGACAGGGACGTGGCTACACCTTC
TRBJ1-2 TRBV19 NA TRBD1 CASSIDDRGGYTF TGTGCCAGTAGTATAGACGACAGGGGTGGCTACACCTTC
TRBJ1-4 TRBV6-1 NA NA CAIGTNEKLFF TGTGCTATTGGAACTAATGAAAAACTGTTTTTT
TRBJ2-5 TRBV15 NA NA CATSSLGTQYF TGTGCCACCAGCAGCTTGGGGACCCAGTACTTC
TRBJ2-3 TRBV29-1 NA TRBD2 CSVVFGTTSTDTQYF TGCAGCGTGGTGTTCGGGACTACTAGCACAGATACGCAGTATTTT
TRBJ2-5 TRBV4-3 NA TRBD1 CASSEQGGKETQYF TGCGCCAGCAGCGAACAGGGGGGAAAAGAGACCCAGTACTTC
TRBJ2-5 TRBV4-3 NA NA CASSQDRGSGQTQYF TGCGCCAGCAGCCAAGATCGGGGTTCCGGCCAGACCCAGTACTTC
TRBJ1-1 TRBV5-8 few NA CASSPSARAFF TGTGCCAGCAGCCCGTCCGCACGGGCTTTCTTT
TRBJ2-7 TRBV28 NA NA CASSTPGAAPYEQYF TGTGCCAGCTCCACCCCGGGGGCCGCTCCCTACGAGCAGTACTTC
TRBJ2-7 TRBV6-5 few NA CASSDSYEQYF TGTGCCAGCAGTGACAGCTACGAGCAGTACTTC
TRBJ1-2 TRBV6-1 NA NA CASSVPAGRGYTF TGTGCCAGCAGTGTGCCCGCTGGGAGAGGCTACACCTTC
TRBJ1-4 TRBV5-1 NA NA CASSSDLGNEKLFF TGCGCCAGCAGCTCAGATCTGGGGAATGAAAAACTGTTTTTT
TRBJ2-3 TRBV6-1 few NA CASTSWGYTDTQYF TGTGCCAGCACTAGTTGGGGGTACACAGATACGCAGTATTTT
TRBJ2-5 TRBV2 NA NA CASQLSSGTQYF TGTGCCAGCCAACTCTCCAGCGGGACCCAGTACTTC